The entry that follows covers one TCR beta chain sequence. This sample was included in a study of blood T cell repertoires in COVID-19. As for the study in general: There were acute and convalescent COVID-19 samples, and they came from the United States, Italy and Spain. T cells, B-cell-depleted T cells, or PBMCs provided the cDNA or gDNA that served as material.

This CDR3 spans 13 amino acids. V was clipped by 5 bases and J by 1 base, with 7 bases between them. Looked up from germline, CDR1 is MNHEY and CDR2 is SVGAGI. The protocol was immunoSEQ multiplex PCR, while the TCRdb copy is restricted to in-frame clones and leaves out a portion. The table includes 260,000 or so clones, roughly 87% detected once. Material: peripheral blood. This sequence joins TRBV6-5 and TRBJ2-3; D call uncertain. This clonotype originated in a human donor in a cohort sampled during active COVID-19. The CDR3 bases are TGTGCCAGCAGTAATACACGCACAGATACGCAGTATTTT. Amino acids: CASSNTRTDTQYF.